The clone carrying this T cell receptor beta chain was seen only a few times. V was pared by 4 bases and J by 4 bases, with 9 bases between. This CDR3 comprises 12 residues. Germline CDR1 and CDR2: SGHKS and YYEKEE (reference sequence). Authors' data handling: Amplified reference gene primers provided the basis for estimating nucleated cell counts. Clones were sequenced by immunoSEQ multiplex PCR, and TCRdb holds only the in-frame ones, with some missing. V and J calls and clone size come straight from that table; D and trimming were deduced from the DNA. Of 150,000 to 200,000 clones listed, roughly 89% are singletons. The Seattle patients joined while their infection was active and were tracked longitudinally afterward. The sample is drawn from a study of blood T cell repertoires in COVID-19. Looking at the study overall: Samples of COVID-19 (acute and convalescent) were obtained from the United States, Italy and Spain. PBMCs, B-cell-depleted T cells, or T cells were the source of the cDNA or gDNA that made up the material.

The chain has TRBV5-5 and TRBJ2-7; D remains unclear. Sequencing was performed on peripheral blood. This clonotype originated in a woman in her 70s with COVID-19, enrolled during active disease. This CDR3 reads CASSPNYYEQYF. In DNA form, the CDR3 reads TGTGCCAGCAGCCCAAACTATTACGAGCAGTACTTC.